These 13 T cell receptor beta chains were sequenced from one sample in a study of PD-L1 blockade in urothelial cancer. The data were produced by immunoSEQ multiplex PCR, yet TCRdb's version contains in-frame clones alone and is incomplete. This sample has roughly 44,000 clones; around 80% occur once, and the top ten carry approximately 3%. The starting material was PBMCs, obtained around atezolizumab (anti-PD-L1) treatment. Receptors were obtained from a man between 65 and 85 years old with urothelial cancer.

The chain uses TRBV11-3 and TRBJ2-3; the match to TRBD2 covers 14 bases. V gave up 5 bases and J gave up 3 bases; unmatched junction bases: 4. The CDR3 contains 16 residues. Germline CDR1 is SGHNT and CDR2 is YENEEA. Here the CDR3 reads CASSLGTSGRTDTQYF. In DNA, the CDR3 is TGTGCCAGCAGCCTCGGGACTAGCGGGAGAACAGATACGCAGTATTTT. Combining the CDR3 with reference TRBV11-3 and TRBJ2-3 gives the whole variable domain EAGVVQSPRYKIIEKKQPVAFWCNPISGHNTLYWYLQNLGQGPELLIRYENEEAVDDSQLPKDRFSAERLKGVDSTLKIQPAELGDSAVYLCASSLGTSGRTDTQYFGPGTRLTVL.

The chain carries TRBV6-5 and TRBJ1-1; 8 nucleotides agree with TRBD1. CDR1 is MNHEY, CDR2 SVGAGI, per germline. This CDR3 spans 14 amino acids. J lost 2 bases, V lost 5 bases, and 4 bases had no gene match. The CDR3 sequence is CASSPDRVNTEAFF. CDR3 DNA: TGTGCCAGCAGTCCGGACAGGGTTAACACTGAAGCTTTCTTT.

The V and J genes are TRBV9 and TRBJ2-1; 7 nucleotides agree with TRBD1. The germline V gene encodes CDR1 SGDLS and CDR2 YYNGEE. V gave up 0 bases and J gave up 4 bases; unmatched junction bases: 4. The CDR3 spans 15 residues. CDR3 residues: CASSVALGQYNEQFF. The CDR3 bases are TGTGCCAGCAGCGTAGCCCTGGGACAGTACAATGAGCAGTTCTTC.

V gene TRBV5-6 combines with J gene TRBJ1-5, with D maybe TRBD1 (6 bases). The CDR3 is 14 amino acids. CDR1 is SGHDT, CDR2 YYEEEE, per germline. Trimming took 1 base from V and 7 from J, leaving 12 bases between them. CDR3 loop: CASSLTGINQPQHF. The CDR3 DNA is TGTGCCAGCAGCTTGACAGGGATAAACCAGCCCCAGCATTTT.

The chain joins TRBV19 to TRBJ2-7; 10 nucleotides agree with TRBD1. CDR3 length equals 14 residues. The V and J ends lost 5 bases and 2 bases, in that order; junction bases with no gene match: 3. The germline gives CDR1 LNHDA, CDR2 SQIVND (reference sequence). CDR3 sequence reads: CASSSGTGAYEQYF. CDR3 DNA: TGTGCCAGTAGTTCCGGGACAGGGGCCTACGAGCAGTACTTC.

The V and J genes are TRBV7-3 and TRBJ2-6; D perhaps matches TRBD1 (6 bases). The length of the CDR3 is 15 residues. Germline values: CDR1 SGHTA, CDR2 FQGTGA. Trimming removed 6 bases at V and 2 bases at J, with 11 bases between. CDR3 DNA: TGTGCCAGCAGAGAACAGGGCCCTGGGGCCAACGTCCTGACTTTC. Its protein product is CASREQGPGANVLTF.

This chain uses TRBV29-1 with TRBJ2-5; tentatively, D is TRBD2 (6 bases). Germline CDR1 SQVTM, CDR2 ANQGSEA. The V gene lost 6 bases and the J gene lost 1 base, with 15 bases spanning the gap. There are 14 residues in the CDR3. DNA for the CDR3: TGCAGCGTCGGAGGGACCCAACGCCAAGAGACCCAGTACTTC. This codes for CSVGGTQRQETQYF. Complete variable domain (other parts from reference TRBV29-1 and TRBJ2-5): SAVISQKPSRDICQRGTSLTIQCQVDSQVTMMFWYRQQPGQSLTLIATANQGSEATYESGFVIDKFPISRPNLTFSTLTVSNMSPEDSSIYLCSVGGTQRQETQYFGPGTRLLVL.

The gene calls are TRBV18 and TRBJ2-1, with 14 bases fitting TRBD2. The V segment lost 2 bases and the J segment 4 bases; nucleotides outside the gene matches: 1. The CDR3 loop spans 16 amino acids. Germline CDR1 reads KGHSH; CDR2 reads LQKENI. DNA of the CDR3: TGTGCCAGCTCACCAGGGACTAGCGGGAGTTACAATGAGCAGTTCTTC. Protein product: CASSPGTSGSYNEQFF.

CDR3 region: CASSPRTGASYNEQFF. For the CDR3, the DNA is TGTGCCAGCAGCCCAAGGACAGGGGCCTCCTACAATGAGCAGTTCTTC. The rearrangement uses TRBV5-4 and TRBJ2-1; 9 nucleotides line up with TRBD1. This CDR3 region has 16 residues. After removal of 4 bases from V and 0 bases from J, the junction contained 5 bases not matched to a gene. Germline CDR1 and CDR2: SGHNT and YYREEE (reference sequence).

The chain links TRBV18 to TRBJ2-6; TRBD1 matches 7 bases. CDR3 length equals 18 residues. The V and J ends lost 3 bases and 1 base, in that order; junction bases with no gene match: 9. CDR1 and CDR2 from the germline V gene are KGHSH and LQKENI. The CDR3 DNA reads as TGTGCCAGCTCACCTGTCGGGGTGACAGGGTCTGGGGCCAACGTCCTGACTTTC. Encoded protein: CASSPVGVTGSGANVLTF.

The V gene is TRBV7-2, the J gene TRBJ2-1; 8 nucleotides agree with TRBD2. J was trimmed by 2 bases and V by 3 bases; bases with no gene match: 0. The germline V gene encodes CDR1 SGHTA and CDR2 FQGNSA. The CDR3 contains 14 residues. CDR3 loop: CASSLGLAYNEQFF. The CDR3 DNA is TGTGCCAGCAGCTTGGGACTAGCCTACAATGAGCAGTTCTTC.

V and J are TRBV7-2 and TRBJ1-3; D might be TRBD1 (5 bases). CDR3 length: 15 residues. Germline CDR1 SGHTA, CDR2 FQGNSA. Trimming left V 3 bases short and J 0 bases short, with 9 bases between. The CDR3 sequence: CASSLGRGSGNTIYF. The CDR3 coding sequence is TGTGCCAGCAGCTTGGGGAGGGGCTCTGGAAACACCATATATTTT. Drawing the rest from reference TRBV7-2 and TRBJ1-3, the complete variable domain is GAGVSQSPSNKVTEKGKDVELRCDPISGHTALYWYRQSLGQGLEFLIYFQGNSAPDKSGLPSDRFSAERTGGSVSTLTIQRTQQEDSAVYLCASSLGRGSGNTIYFGEGSWLTVV.

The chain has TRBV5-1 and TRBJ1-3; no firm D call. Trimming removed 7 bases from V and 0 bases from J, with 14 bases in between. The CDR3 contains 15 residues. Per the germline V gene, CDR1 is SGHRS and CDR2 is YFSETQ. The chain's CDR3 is CASGSDGNSGNTIYF. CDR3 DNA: TGCGCCAGCGGATCGGACGGGAACTCTGGAAACACCATATATTTT.